This record covers a single T cell receptor beta chain. As yet, its antigen is unknown. The data were taken from a study of cytotoxic CD8 clonotypes in ibrutinib-treated CLL. Study as a whole: Response sampling took place at median about 12 months of treatment, range 6 to 36.

Germline V gives CDR1 KGHSH, CDR2 LQKENI. The CDR3 sequence is 16 residues long. Trimming cost V 4 bases and J 0 bases, with 13 bases left between them. Broader study findings: Clonality increased at ibrutinib response, then returned toward baseline at progression. The study found public clonotypes uncommon, contracting or stable on treatment. Different sampling times were used for sustained-remission and progressing patients.

The assay was immunoSEQ multiplex PCR, and TCRdb's table has in-frame clones only and misses some. The profile shows 270,000 or so clones, 70% to 80% of them singletons. The chain recombines TRBV18 with TRBJ2-4; weak D call: TRBD1 (5 bases). This clonotype was sampled from a human donor with chronic lymphocytic leukemia. The sample here was PBMCs, taken at disease progression, from a patient treated with ibrutinib. CDR3 loop: CASSQDSLLAKNIQYF. As DNA, the CDR3 is TGTGCCAGCTCACAAGACAGTCTTCTAGCCAAAAACATTCAGTACTTC.